This T cell receptor beta chain stems from a study of blood T cell repertoires in COVID-19 (dated by TCRdb to the early 2020s). For the wider study: Samples covering the acute and convalescent phases of COVID-19 were provided by collaborators in the United States, Italy and Spain. The material from the prospective study consisted of cDNA or gDNA derived from T cells, B-cell-depleted T cells, or PBMCs. The dataset comprised deeply sampled blood TCRbeta repertoires from subjects exposed to, actively infected with, or recovered from COVID-19. The repertoires were made available in a free public database intended to serve as a resource for research on the immune response to SARS-CoV-2. Samples came from the ongoing ImmuneRACE study (first 160 participants) plus 1,254 subjects from 6 global collaborators. Sample metadata almost always included a de-identified subject ID, COVID-19 status, age in years and sex. HLA class I and class II types, where available, came from metadata supplied by the sample provider rather than from assay-based typing. Overall study results and their limits: How much clinical and demographic metadata was included differed by source and by participant, and the metadata was provided uncurated.

For this clone: The target of this receptor is not known. Qualities for individual bases were not recorded, and no much larger clone is one base off.

Participants in the prospective study were aged about 18 to 89 years, lived in 20 to 30 United States geographic areas, and enrolled through a virtual design. In the prospective study, cohorts were assigned on the basis of participant-reported clinical history obtained from a screening survey and a study questionnaire. Mobile phlebotomists in the prospective study collected whole blood, serum and a nasopharyngeal or oropharyngeal swab from every participant. Prospective study participants could optionally give additional blood draws and questionnaires over a roughly two-month period. Blood samples from the prospective study were shipped frozen or at room temperature prior to DNA extraction. The germline V gene (reference sequence) gives CDR1 as SEHNR and CDR2 as FQNEAQ. The CDR3 goes from the cysteine to the phenylalanine over 18 residues. Only the CDR3 portion is preserved as DNA: 54 bases, with reading frame beginning at the first base. Trimming removed 5 bases from V and 0 bases from J, leaving 22 bases between the germline ends.

TCRbeta CDR3 regions were amplified from genomic DNA using the immunoSEQ Assay, a bias-controlled multiplex PCR. The paper's data handling went like this. Within the assay, amplification of reference gene primers was used to estimate how many nucleated cells each sample contained. Sequence reads were collapsed and filtered to measure the absolute abundance of every unique TCRbeta CDR3 rearrangement. For each sample, productive Simpson clonality was calculated as the square root of Simpson's diversity index across productive rearrangements. Sourced from immuneACCESS, this table was stored by TCRdb with only in-frame sequences that have V and J called. A share of the clones is absent; for the studies checked, an unresolved V gene accounts for under half, and the remainder has no known explanation. That table furnishes V, J and clone size, whereas the DNA furnished D and trimming. The sample has under 300,000 clones on record, 75% to 90% of them singletons. The top ten constitute about 6% of the sample.

Recombination linked TRBV7-9 to TRBJ1-1; TRBD1 could be the D gene, as 5 bases match. Sequenced: PBMCs or T cells enriched from blood (not recorded which). The clonotype comes from a woman in her twenties or thirties with acute COVID-19. The CDR3 sequence is CASSPLQGRSQMNTEAFF. Read as DNA, the sequence is TGTGCCAGCAGCCCCCTTCAGGGCCGATCCCAAATGAACACTGAAGCTTTCTTT.